These 29 T cell receptor beta chains came from one sample sequenced in a study of control samples from healthy donors and cancer patients. Measured with immunoSEQ multiplex PCR; TCRdb has only the in-frame clones, and not every one. Here the sample spans approximately 150,000 clones, 91% being singletons. Sequenced: blood. These receptors all stem from a man younger than 40 in good health.

V gene TRBV14 combines with J gene TRBJ2-2, with unresolved D. Germline assignment: CDR1 SGHDN and CDR2 FVKESK. The CDR3 has 15 residues. Trimming took off 4 bases at V and 5 bases at J, with 14 bases between the two ends. In DNA, the CDR3 is TGTGCCAGCAGCCCATCAAGCGCAAGGACCGGGGAGCTGTTTTTT. Amino acids: CASSPSSARTGELFF.

This chain joins TRBV2 and TRBJ2-1; D tentatively reads TRBD1 or TRBD2 (5 bases each). CDR3 length equals 13 residues. V was trimmed by 3 bases and J by 6 bases, leaving 9 bases between them. CDR1 and CDR2 from the germline V gene are SNHLY and FYNNEI. The chain's CDR3 is CASSDAGTNEQFF. The CDR3 coding sequence is TGTGCCAGCAGTGATGCAGGGACCAATGAGCAGTTCTTC.

The rearrangement links TRBV19 to TRBJ1-1; no reliable D call. Trimming took off 3 bases at V and 5 bases at J, with 13 bases between the two ends. This CDR3 comprises 14 residues. Germline CDR1 reads LNHDA; CDR2 reads SQIVND (reference sequence). The CDR3 loop reads CASSMRVTGTEAFF. The CDR3 nucleotides are TGTGCCAGTAGTATGCGCGTCACGGGGACTGAAGCTTTCTTT.

The chain has TRBV5-1 and TRBJ1-1; 7 bases map to TRBD1. The junction had 2 bases not matched to a gene; V was cut back by 0 bases and J by 3 bases. The germline V gene encodes CDR1 SGHRS and CDR2 YFSETQ. The CDR3 consists of 14 residues. The CDR3 DNA follows: TGCGCCAGCAGCTTGGTTGGACAGGACACTGAAGCTTTCTTT. Protein: CASSLVGQDTEAFF.

This chain links TRBV6-5 with TRBJ2-7; D might be TRBD1 (6 bases). CDR1 and CDR2 from the germline V gene are MNHEY and SVGAGI. The CDR3 has 16 residues. Deletions cut 4 bases from V and 1 base from J, with 17 bases between. The CDR3 protein is CASSSIQGPLSYEQYF. Written as DNA, the CDR3 is TGTGCCAGCAGTTCCATCCAGGGGCCCCTTTCCTACGAGCAGTACTTC.

The CDR3, as DNA: TGCGCCAGCAGCCTCGGGGGTGATCAGCCCCAGCATTTT. Protein: CASSLGGDQPQHF. V is TRBV4-1 and J is TRBJ1-5; the D gene is possibly TRBD1 (5 bases). The germline V and J ends were trimmed by 4 bases and 5 bases, with 9 bases remaining between them. Germline-derived CDR1 and CDR2 are MGHRA and YSYEKL. This CDR3 spans 13 amino acids.

The sample holds a few counts of this clone. This rearrangement joins TRBV29-1 to TRBJ1-3; D gene ambiguous. Trimming cost V 3 bases and J 2 bases, with 2 bases left between them. The length of the CDR3 is 11 residues. Per germline, CDR1 SQVTM and CDR2 ANQGSEA. The CDR3 region has the DNA TGCAGCGTTGAGGCTGGAAACACCATATATTTT. This encodes CSVEAGNTIYF.

This clone was observed a single time. The chain carries TRBV4-1 and TRBJ2-7, with D hard to call. Germline CDR1 MGHRA, CDR2 YSYEKL. The CDR3 runs to 14 residues. Deletions cut 0 bases from V and 4 bases from J, with 10 bases between. CDR3 loop: CASSQDLPNYEQYF. CDR3 DNA sequence: TGCGCCAGCAGCCAAGATCTGCCGAATTACGAGCAGTACTTC.

The V call is TRBV19, the J call TRBJ1-4; the D is unclear. Germline lookup yields CDR1 LNHDA and CDR2 SQIVND (reference sequence). The CDR3 is made up of 15 amino acids. V was pared by 4 bases and J by 5 bases, with 14 bases between. The CDR3 reads CASSTTLRRNEKLFF. CDR3 DNA: TGTGCCAGTAGTACGACCCTGCGACGGAATGAAAAACTGTTTTTT.

The rearrangement links TRBV2 to TRBJ1-2; D gene ambiguous. The V gene's germline CDR1 is SNHLY and CDR2 FYNNEI. Trimming removed 4 bases from V and 7 bases from J, with 22 bases in between. The CDR3 has 16 amino acids. The CDR3 bases are TGTGCCAGCAGTGTAAAGGGATCCAAGAGAGGTGGTGGCTACACCTTC. Amino acid sequence: CASSVKGSKRGGGYTF.

The J gene is TRBJ2-2, the V gene TRBV9; D remains ambiguous. In germline, CDR1 is SGDLS, CDR2 YYNGEE. Trimming removed 0 bases at V and 2 bases at J, with 8 bases between. The CDR3 is 15 amino acids. As DNA, the CDR3 is TGTGCCAGCAGCGTAGCCTCCAGAAACACCGGGGAGCTGTTTTTT. The encoded protein is CASSVASRNTGELFF.

This clone showed up just once. The rearrangement joins TRBV19 to TRBJ1-4; possible D gene TRBD1, 6 bases. The CDR3 contains 13 residues. Germline V CDR1 and CDR2: LNHDA, SQIVND (reference sequence). Trimming left V 7 bases short and J 7 bases short, with 13 bases between. The CDR3 loop reads CASTETGGEKLFF. CDR3 nucleotides: TGTGCCAGTACAGAGACAGGCGGTGAAAAACTGTTTTTT.

The chain is built from TRBV11-2 and TRBJ1-6; D is unresolved. Germline V CDR1 and CDR2: SGHAT, FQNNGV. The CDR3 runs to 12 residues. The V gene lost 5 bases and the J gene lost 15 bases, with 14 bases spanning the gap. CDR3 loop: CASSLTAGDLHF. The CDR3 nucleotides are TGTGCCAGCAGCCTCACAGCGGGCGACCTCCACTTT.

The V and J genes are TRBV9 and TRBJ2-3, with TRBD2 matching 11 bases. V lost 3 bases to trimming and J lost 4 bases; unmatched junction nucleotides: 1. The germline CDR1 and CDR2 sequences are SGDLS and YYNGEE. The CDR3 length is 14 residues. In DNA form, the CDR3 reads TGTGCCAGCAGCGCGACTAGCGGGGCAGATACGCAGTATTTT. Residues: CASSATSGADTQYF.

This chain joins TRBV29-1 and TRBJ1-2; D uncertain. CDR1 is SQVTM and CDR2 is ANQGSEA in the germline V gene. CDR3 length: 13 amino acids. V lost 3 bases and J 5 bases, leaving 13 bases between the germline ends. The chain's CDR3 is CSVDSRTTYGYTF. The CDR3 nucleotides read TGCAGCGTTGATTCCAGGACTACGTATGGCTACACCTTC.

The chain recombines TRBV5-1 with TRBJ2-7; no firm D call. The length of the CDR3 is 13 residues. V was shortened by 0 bases and J by 4 bases, with 8 bases between the two germline ends. The V gene's germline CDR1 is SGHRS and CDR2 YFSETQ. The CDR3 region has the DNA TGCGCCAGCAGCTTGGTTTGGGGATACGAGCAGTACTTC. Protein product: CASSLVWGYEQYF.

This rearrangement joins TRBV7-8 to TRBJ1-5; a weak D match, TRBD1 (5 bases). Looked up from germline, CDR1 is SGHVS and CDR2 is FQNEAQ. Trimming left V 3 bases short and J 5 bases short, with 20 bases between. The CDR3 is 17 amino acids. The CDR3 reads CASSFDSAFIGDQPQHF. CDR3 DNA: TGTGCCAGCAGCTTCGACAGTGCCTTCATAGGGGATCAGCCCCAGCATTTT. Drawing the rest from reference TRBV7-8 and TRBJ1-5, the complete variable domain is GAGVSQSPRYKVAKRGQDVALRCDPISGHVSLFWYQQALGQGPEFLTYFQNEAQLDKSGLPSDRFFAERPEGSVSTLKIQRTQQEDSAVYLCASSFDSAFIGDQPQHFGDGTRLSIL.

The chain is built from TRBV15 and TRBJ1-1; D unclear. The CDR3 is made up of 13 amino acids. The V end was cut by 2 bases, the J end by 4 bases, with 8 bases between. CDR1 and CDR2 from the germline V gene are LNHNV and YYDKDF (reference sequence). In nucleotides, the CDR3 is TGTGCCACCAGCAGACGGGAATTCACTGAAGCTTTCTTT. Its translation is CATSRREFTEAFF.

CDR3 coding DNA: TGTGCCAGCAGCGTAGGACAGGGGGCGGCTAATGAAAAACTGTTTTTT. Translating it yields CASSVGQGAANEKLFF. This chain connects TRBV9 to TRBJ1-4; 10 bases are shared with TRBD1. Germline V gene lookup returns CDR1 SGDLS and CDR2 YYNGEE. V gave up 0 bases and J gave up 3 bases; unmatched junction bases: 2. This CDR3 region has 16 residues.

The rearrangement joins TRBV7-3 to TRBJ2-3; D perhaps matches TRBD1 (6 bases). Trimming pared 2 bases from V and 2 bases from J, leaving 14 bases between. The germline V gene has CDR1 SGHTA and CDR2 FQGTGA. The CDR3 has 16 residues. CDR3 in amino acids: CASSLYRDTTTDTQYF. Here the CDR3 DNA reads TGTGCCAGCAGCTTATACCGGGACACAACCACAGATACGCAGTATTTT.

The sample holds a few counts of this clone. This rearrangement joins TRBV19 to TRBJ1-6, with 9 nucleotides matching TRBD1. This CDR3 spans 16 amino acids. The J segment lost 4 bases and the V segment lost 3 bases, leaving 4 bases of the junction unmatched. Germline CDR1 reads LNHDA; CDR2 reads SQIVND (reference sequence). In DNA, the CDR3 is TGTGCCAGTAGTATCAGACAGGGGGTGTATAATTCACCCCTCCACTTT. Translating it yields CASSIRQGVYNSPLHF.

The chain combines TRBV7-3 with TRBJ2-1, with D tentatively TRBD1 or TRBD2 (6 bases each). The CDR3 loop spans 15 amino acids. With 6 bases removed from V and 2 bases from J, the gap between germline ends came to 14 bases. CDR1 and CDR2 (germline): SGHTA, FQGTGA. DNA of the CDR3: TGTGCCAGCAGGCAAGGGGGGTCCCCCTACAATGAGCAGTTCTTC. Protein product: CASRQGGSPYNEQFF.

The chain couples TRBV7-5 to TRBJ1-3. TRBV7-5 is shown as a pseudogene. This CDR3 contains 15 residues. The CDR3 region has the DNA TGTGTCAGAGGGAAGACGGCGACCTCTGGAAACACCATATATTTT. It is translated as CVRGKTATSGNTIYF.

The rearrangement uses TRBV2 and TRBJ1-6; D is possibly TRBD1 (6 bases). CDR3 length equals 14 residues. V lost 6 bases and J 7 bases, leaving 13 bases between the germline ends. CDR1 and CDR2 from the germline V gene are SNHLY and FYNNEI. The CDR3 loop is CASRGGSGNSPLHF. CDR3 nucleotide sequence: TGTGCCAGCAGAGGGGGGAGCGGAAATTCACCCCTCCACTTT.

The chain has TRBV19 and TRBJ1-5; no clear D gene. Trimming removed 3 bases at V and 1 base at J, with 10 bases between. Per the germline V gene, CDR1 is LNHDA and CDR2 is SQIVND (reference sequence). The CDR3 has 15 amino acids. In DNA form, the CDR3 reads TGTGCCAGTAGTATCTCCGGGTTCAGCAATCAGCCCCAGCATTTT. Its protein is CASSISGFSNQPQHF.

This clone came up once. J is TRBJ2-2 and V is TRBV5-1; 9 positions match TRBD1. J gave up 4 bases and V 4 bases, and 8 bases lay outside the gene matches. CDR1 is SGHRS, CDR2 YFSETQ, per germline. CDR3 size: 16 residues. This CDR3 reads CASSPFGTGSTGELFF. CDR3 nucleotide sequence: TGCGCCAGCAGCCCTTTCGGGACAGGGAGCACCGGGGAGCTGTTTTTT.

This chain joins TRBV29-1 and TRBJ2-1; 7 nucleotides line up with TRBD2. The CDR3 is 13 amino acids. Germline trimming cut 5 bases from V and 1 base from J; bases unmatched to any gene: 2. The germline CDR1 and CDR2 sequences are SQVTM and ANQGSEA. CDR3 region: CSVQAGSYNEQFF. The CDR3 coding sequence is TGCAGCGTTCAAGCGGGGTCCTACAATGAGCAGTTCTTC.

The chain combines TRBV10-1 with TRBJ2-3; 7 bases are a match to TRBD1. Germline V lookup: CDR1 WNHNN, CDR2 SYGVQD (reference sequence). Unmatched junction bases numbered 6, after V lost 6 bases and J lost 9 bases. The CDR3 is made up of 12 amino acids. Here the CDR3 DNA reads TGCGCCAGCAGAGCTACAGGGGACACGCAGTATTTT. The encoded protein is CASRATGDTQYF.

This chain uses TRBV28 with TRBJ1-6; D gene unclear. This CDR3 is 13 amino acids long. CDR1 is MDHEN, CDR2 SYDVKM, per germline. V was cut by 5 bases and J by 8 bases, with 10 bases left in between. Written as DNA, the CDR3 is TGTGCCAGCAGTCCCTCTAACCATTCACCCCTCCACTTT. Protein product: CASSPSNHSPLHF. The whole variable domain, remainder taken from reference TRBV28 and TRBJ1-6, is DVKVTQSSRYLVKRTGEKVFLECVQDMDHENMFWYRQDPGLGLRLIYFSYDVKMKEKGDIPEGYSVSREKKERFSLILESASTNQTSMYLCASSPSNHSPLHFGNGTRLTVT.